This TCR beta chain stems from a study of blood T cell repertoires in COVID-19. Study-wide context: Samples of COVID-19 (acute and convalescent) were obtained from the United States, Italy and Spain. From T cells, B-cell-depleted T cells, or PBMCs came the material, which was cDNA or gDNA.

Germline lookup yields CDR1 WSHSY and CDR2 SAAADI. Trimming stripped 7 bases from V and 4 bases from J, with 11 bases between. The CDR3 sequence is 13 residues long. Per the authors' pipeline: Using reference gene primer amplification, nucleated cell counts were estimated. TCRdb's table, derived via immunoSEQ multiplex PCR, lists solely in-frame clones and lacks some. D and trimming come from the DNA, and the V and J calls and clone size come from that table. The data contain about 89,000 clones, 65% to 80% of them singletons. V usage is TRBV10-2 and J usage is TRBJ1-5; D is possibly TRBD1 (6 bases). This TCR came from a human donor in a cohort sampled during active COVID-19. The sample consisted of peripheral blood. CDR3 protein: CASTGAENQPQHF. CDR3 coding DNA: TGCGCCAGCACAGGGGCGGAAAATCAGCCCCAGCATTTT.